This T cell receptor (beta chain) was identified during a study of spatial heterogeneity in lung cancer. Study results and limitations: Within tumors, counts of expanded alpha and beta TCRs tracked tumor mutation counts.

TCRdb ran MiXCR on the 5' RACE reads and lists one entry per CDR3 protein. The repertoire holds 20,000 to 25,000 distinct CDR3 sequences, 8% to 10% seen once, with less than 9.5% in the top ten. As for time point: sample taken at primary tumor resection. Donors were around 70 untreated early-stage non-small cell lung cancer patients. This clonotype is labeled as medium-sized (0.01 to 0.1%). Its antigen is not known. V dropped 4 bases and J dropped 5 bases, with 10 bases sitting between them. Germline values: CDR1 SGHRS, CDR2 YFSETQ. The CDR3 has 12 residues. The source material was lung tumor tissue, sampled at surgery. The origin of this receptor is a male donor with early-stage non-small cell lung cancer. This chain links TRBV5-1 with TRBJ2-7, with a weak D call TRBD2 (6 bases). The DNA for the CDR3 is TGCGCCAGCAGCCCGTGGGGGGACGAGCAGTACTTC. This sequence encodes CASSPWGDEQYF.